This T cell receptor beta chain stems from a study of CD8 T cells in Susac syndrome. Concerning this clonotype: Its antigen remains unidentified.

Study results and caveats: TEMRA cells and active patients showed peak Susac CD8+ clonal expansion. In total CD8+ repertoires, over 15 Susac-specific public clones were detected, and CD8+ TEMRA repertoires contained a few.

The authors carried out high-throughput sequencing of TCR beta. They applied it to CD8+ and CD4+ T cells obtained from blood. With random hexamers, reverse transcription was performed on about 0.5 to 1 ug of RNA. MiXCR, applied by TCRdb to the immunoSEQ multiplex PCR reads, yields one record per CDR3 protein. This table has fewer than 150,000 distinct CDR3 sequences, 95% appearing once. Sequenced input: CD8+ T cells from PBMCs. The receptor comes from a human donor with Susac syndrome.

CDR3 sequence: CASSPLRDEQYF. The CDR3 bases are TGTGCCAGCAGCCCTTTGAGGGACGAGCAGTACTTC. The rearrangement links TRBV7-9 to TRBJ2-7, with a possible D match to TRBD2 (5 bases). The CDR3 has 12 amino acids. Germline V CDR1 and CDR2: SEHNR, FQNEAQ (reference sequence). Trimming took 5 bases from V and 5 from J, leaving 10 bases between them.